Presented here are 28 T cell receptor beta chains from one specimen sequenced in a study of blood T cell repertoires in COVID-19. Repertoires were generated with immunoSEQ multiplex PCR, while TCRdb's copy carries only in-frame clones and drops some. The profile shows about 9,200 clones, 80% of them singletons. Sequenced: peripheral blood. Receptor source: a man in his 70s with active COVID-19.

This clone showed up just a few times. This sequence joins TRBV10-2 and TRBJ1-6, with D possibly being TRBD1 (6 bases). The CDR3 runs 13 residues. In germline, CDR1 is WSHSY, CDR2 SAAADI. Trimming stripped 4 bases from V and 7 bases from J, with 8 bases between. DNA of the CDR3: TGCGCCAGCAGTGGACAGGAAAATTCACCCCTCCACTTT. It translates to CASSGQENSPLHF.

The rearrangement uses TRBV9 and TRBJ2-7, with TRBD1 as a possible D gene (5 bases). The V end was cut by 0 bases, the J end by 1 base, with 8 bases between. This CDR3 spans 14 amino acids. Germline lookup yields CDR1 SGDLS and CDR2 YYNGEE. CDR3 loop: CASSVGTFSYEQYF. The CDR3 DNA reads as TGTGCCAGCAGCGTAGGGACATTTTCCTACGAGCAGTACTTC.

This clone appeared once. CDR3 coding DNA: TGCGCCAGCAGCCCCGGACAGGCGATCCCTAGCACAGATACGCAGTATTTT. Translation gives CASSPGQAIPSTDTQYF. J is TRBJ2-3 and V is TRBV5-1, with 7 bases that match TRBD1. From germline, CDR1 is SGHRS and CDR2 YFSETQ. V shed 4 bases, J shed 0 bases, and the junction held 11 bases outside the gene matches. The CDR3 length is 17 residues.

CDR3 bases: TGCGCCAGCAGCCCGCGACCGGGACTAGCGGGCACCGGGGAGCTGTTTTTT. Translation: CASSPRPGLAGTGELFF. This rearrangement joins TRBV5-1 to TRBJ2-2; the match to TRBD2 covers 12 bases. V was clipped by 4 bases and J by 4 bases; unmatched bases: 8. The CDR3 is 17 amino acids. Looked up from germline, CDR1 is SGHRS and CDR2 is YFSETQ.

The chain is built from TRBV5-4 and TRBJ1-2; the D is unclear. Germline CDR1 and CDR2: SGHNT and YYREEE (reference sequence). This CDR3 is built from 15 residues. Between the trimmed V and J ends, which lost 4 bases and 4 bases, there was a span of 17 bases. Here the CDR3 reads CASSPETTRTYGYTF. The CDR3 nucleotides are TGTGCCAGCAGCCCCGAAACGACAAGAACCTATGGCTACACCTTC.

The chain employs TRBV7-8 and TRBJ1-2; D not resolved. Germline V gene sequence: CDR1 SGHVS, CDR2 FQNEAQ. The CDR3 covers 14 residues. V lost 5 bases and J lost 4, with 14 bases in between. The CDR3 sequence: CASSPVGWSYGYTF. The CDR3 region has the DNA TGTGCCAGCAGCCCAGTAGGTTGGAGCTATGGCTACACCTTC.

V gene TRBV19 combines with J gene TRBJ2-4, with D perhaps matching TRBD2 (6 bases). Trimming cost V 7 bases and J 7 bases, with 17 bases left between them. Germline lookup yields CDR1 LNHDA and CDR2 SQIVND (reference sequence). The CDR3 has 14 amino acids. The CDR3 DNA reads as TGTGCCAGTACCGCGGGGCTCCAAGGGAACATTCAGTACTTC. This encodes CASTAGLQGNIQYF. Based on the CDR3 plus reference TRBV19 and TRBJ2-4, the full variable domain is DGGITQSPKYLFRKEGQNVTLSCEQNLNHDAMYWYRQDPGQGLRLIYYSQIVNDFQKGDIAEGYSVSREKKESFPLTVTSAQKNPTAFYLCASTAGLQGNIQYFGAGTRLSVL.

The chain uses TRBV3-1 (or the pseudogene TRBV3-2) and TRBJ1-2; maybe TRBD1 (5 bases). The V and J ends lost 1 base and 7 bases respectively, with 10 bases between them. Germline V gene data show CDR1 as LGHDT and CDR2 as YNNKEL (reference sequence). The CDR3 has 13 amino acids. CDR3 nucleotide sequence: TGTGCCAGCAGCCAAGGGGGTCAGGGTGGCTACACCTTC. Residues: CASSQGGQGGYTF.

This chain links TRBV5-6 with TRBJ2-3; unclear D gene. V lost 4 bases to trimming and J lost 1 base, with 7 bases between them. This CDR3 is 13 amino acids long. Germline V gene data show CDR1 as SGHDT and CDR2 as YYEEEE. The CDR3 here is CASSPPGTDTQYF. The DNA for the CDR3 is TGTGCCAGCAGCCCCCCAGGCACAGATACGCAGTATTTT.

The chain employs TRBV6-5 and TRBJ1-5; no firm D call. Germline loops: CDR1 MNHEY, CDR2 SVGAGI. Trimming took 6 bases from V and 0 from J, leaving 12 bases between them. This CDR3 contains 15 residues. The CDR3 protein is CASRFTADSNQPQHF. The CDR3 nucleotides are TGTGCCAGCAGATTTACAGCTGATAGCAATCAGCCCCAGCATTTT.

CDR3 bases: TGCGCCAGCAGGGGGGTCCCTAGCGGGTTCAATGAGCAGTTCTTC. Its protein is CASRGVPSGFNEQFF. V usage is TRBV5-1 and J usage is TRBJ2-1; TRBD2 matches at 8 bases. The germline gives CDR1 SGHRS, CDR2 YFSETQ. V shed 5 bases and J 6 bases; nucleotides not matched to a gene: 10. The CDR3 spans 15 residues. The entire variable domain, with the rest obtained from reference TRBV5-1 and TRBJ2-1, is as follows: KAGVTQTPRYLIKTRGQQVTLSCSPISGHRSVSWYQQTPGQGLQFLFEYFSETQRNKGNFPGRFSGRQFSNSRSEMNVSTLELGDSALYLCASRGVPSGFNEQFFGPGTRLTVL.

The CDR3 region has the DNA TGTGCCAGCAAGACCCCAGGAGGGAACACTGAAGCTTTCTTT. Its translation is CASKTPGGNTEAFF. The chain joins TRBV28 to TRBJ1-1; no reliable D call. In germline, CDR1 is MDHEN, CDR2 SYDVKM. The CDR3 covers 14 residues. The V end was cut by 7 bases, the J end by 1 base, with 13 bases between.

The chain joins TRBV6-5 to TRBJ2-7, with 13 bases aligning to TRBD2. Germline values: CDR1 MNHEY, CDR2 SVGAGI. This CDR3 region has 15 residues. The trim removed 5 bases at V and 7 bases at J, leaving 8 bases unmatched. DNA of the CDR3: TGTGCCAGCAGTCCCGGACTAGCGGGAGTAAGAGAGCAGTACTTC. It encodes CASSPGLAGVREQYF.

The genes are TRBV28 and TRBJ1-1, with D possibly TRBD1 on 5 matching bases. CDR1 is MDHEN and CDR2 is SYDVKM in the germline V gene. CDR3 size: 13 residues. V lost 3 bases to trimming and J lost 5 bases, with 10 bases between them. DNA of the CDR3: TGTGCCAGCAGTTTGGTACGGGGGACTGAAGCTTTCTTT. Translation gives CASSLVRGTEAFF.

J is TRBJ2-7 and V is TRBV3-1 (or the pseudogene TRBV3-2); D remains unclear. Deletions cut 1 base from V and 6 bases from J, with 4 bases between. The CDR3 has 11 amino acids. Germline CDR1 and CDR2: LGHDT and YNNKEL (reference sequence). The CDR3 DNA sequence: TGTGCCAGCAGCCAAGTTAGCGAGCAGTACTTC. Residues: CASSQVSEQYF.

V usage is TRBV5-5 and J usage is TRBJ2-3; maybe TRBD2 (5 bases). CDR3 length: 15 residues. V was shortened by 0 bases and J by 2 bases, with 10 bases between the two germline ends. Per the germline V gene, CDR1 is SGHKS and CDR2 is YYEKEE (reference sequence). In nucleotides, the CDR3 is TGTGCCAGCAGCTTGGCGGACTCCCCCACAGATACGCAGTATTTT. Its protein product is CASSLADSPTDTQYF.

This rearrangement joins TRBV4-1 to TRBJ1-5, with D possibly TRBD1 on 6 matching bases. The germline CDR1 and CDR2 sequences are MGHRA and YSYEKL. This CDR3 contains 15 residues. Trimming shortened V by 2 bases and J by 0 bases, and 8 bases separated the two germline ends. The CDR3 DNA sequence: TGCGCCAGCAGCCAACAGGGGAATAGCAATCAGCCCCAGCATTTT. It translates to CASSQQGNSNQPQHF.

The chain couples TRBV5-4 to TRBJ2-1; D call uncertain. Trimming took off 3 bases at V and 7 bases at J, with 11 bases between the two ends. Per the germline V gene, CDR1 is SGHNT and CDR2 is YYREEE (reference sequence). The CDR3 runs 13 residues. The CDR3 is CASSSQSQNEQFF. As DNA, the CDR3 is TGTGCCAGCAGCTCCCAATCCCAGAATGAGCAGTTCTTC.

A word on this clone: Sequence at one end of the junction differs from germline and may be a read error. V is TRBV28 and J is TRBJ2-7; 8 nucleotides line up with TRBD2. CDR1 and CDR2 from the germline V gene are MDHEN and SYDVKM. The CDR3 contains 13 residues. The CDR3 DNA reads TGTGCCAGCAGTCCGAATCCAAGACTAGCGAGAATCTTC. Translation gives CASSPNPRLARIF.

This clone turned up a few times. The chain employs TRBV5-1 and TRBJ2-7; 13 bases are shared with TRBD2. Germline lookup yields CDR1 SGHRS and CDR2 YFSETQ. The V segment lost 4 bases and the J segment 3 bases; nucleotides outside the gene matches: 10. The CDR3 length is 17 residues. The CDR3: CASSRGLAGRAGYEQYF. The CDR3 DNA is TGCGCCAGCAGCAGGGGACTAGCGGGACGGGCTGGCTACGAGCAGTACTTC.

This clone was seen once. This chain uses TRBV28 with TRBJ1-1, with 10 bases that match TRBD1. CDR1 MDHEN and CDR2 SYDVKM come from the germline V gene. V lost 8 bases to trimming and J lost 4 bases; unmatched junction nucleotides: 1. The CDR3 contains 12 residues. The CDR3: CASRTGGTEAFF. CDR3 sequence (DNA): TGTGCCAGCCGGACAGGGGGCACTGAAGCTTTCTTT.

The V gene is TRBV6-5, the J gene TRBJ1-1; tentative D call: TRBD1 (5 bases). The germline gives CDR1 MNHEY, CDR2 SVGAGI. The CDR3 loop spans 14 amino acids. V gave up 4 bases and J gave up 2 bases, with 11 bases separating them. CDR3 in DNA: TGTGCCAGCAGTTCCCGGGGGAAAAACACTGAAGCTTTCTTT. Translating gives CASSSRGKNTEAFF.

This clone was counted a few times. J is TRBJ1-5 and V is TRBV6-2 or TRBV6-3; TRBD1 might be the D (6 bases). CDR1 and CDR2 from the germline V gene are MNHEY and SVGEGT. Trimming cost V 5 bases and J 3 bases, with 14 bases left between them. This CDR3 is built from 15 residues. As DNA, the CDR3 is TGTGCCAGCAGTGGGGGCCAGGGATACAATCAGCCCCAGCATTTT. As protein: CASSGGQGYNQPQHF.

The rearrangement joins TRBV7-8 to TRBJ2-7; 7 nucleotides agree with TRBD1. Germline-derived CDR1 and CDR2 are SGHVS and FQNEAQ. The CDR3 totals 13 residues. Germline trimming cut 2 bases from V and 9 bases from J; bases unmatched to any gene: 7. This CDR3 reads CASSLSTGEWQYF. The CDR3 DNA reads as TGTGCCAGCAGCTTATCCACAGGGGAGTGGCAGTACTTC.

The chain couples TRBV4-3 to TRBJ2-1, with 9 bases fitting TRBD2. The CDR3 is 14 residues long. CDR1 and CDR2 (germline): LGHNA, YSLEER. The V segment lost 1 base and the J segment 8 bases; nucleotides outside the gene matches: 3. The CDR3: CASSQGGRGYEQFF. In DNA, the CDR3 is TGCGCCAGCAGCCAAGGCGGGAGGGGCTATGAGCAGTTCTTC.

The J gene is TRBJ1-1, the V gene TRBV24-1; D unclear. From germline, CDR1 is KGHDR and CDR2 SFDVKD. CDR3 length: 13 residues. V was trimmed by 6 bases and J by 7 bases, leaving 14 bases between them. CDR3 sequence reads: CATSWSGGSEAFF. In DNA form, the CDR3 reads TGTGCCACCAGTTGGAGCGGAGGAAGTGAAGCTTTCTTT.

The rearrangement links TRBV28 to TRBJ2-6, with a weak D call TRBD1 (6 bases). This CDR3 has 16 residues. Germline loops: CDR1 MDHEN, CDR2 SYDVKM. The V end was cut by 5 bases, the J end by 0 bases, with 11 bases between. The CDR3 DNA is TGTGCCAGCAGTAGGGAGACAGGCTCTGGGGCCAACGTCCTGACTTTC. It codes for CASSRETGSGANVLTF.

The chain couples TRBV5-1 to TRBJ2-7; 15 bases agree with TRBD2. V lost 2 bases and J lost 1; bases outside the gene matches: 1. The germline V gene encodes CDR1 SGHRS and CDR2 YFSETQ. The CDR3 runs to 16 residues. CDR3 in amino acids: CASSFGLAGGSYEQYF. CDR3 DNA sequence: TGCGCCAGCAGCTTTGGACTAGCGGGAGGGTCCTACGAGCAGTACTTC.